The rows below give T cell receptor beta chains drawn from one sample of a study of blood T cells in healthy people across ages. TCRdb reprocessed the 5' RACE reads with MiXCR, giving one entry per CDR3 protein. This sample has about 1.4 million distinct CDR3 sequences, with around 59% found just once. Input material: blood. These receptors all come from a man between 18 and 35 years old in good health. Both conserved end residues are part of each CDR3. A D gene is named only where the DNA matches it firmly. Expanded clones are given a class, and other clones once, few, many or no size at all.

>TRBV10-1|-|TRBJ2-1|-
TGCGCCAGCAGTGAGCAAGAGACTGAGCAGTTCTTC
CASSEQETEQFF
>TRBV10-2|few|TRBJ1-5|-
TGCGCCAGCAGTAACCCTCTCTACAGGGTCTTCGGTCAGCCCCAGCATTTT
CASSNPLYRVFGQPQHF
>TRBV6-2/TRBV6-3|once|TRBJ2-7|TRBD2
TGTGCCAGCAGTTACTTCGCAAGCGGGGGGTACGAGCAGTACTTC
CASSYFASGGYEQYF
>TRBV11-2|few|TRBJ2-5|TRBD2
TGTGCCAGCAGTTCAGGGGGACTAGCGGGAGGAAAGCAGTACTTC
CASSSGGLAGGKQYF
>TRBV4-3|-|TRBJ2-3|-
TGCGCCAGCAGCTCCTCAGCAGGGGCAGATACGCAGTATTTT
CASSSSAGADTQYF
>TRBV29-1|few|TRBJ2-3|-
TGCAGCGTCCCCCCGAGGGGAGGAGATACGCAGTATTTT
CSVPPRGGDTQYF
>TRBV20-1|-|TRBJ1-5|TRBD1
TGCAGTGCTAGCGAAGGGGGCTGGCAGCCCCAGCATTTT
CSASEGGWQPQHF
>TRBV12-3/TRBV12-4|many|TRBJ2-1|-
TGCGCCAGCAGCTTGCAGGGGTACAATGAGCAGTTCTTC
CASSLQGYNEQFF
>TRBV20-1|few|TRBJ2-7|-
TGCAGCGCTGATACTAGTTCTCCCTACGAGCAGTACTTC
CSADTSSPYEQYF
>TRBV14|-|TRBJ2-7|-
TGTGCCAGCAGCCAACTGTTGCTCTCCTACGAGCAGTACTTC
CASSQLLLSYEQYF
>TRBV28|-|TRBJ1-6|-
TGTGCCAGCAGTTTTCGCCCTGCTTCACCCCTCCACTTT
CASSFRPASPLHF
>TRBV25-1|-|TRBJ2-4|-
TGTGCCAGCAGTGAATCCCTCGGTCGGGGGCGAAACATTCAGTACTTC
CASSESLGRGRNIQYF
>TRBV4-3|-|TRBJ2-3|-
TGCGCCAGCAGCCAAGTCGGCCTCGGGGGCACAGATACGCAGTATTTT
CASSQVGLGGTDTQYF
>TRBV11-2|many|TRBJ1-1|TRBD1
TGTGCCAGCAGCGTAAACAGGGGGTTTGACACTGAAGCTTTCTTT
CASSVNRGFDTEAFF
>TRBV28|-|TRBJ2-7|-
TGTGCCAGCAGTTTATTATCCCGTGGCGAGCAGTACTTC
CASSLLSRGEQYF
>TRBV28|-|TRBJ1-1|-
TGTGCCAGCAGCGAGGAAGGGGTAACTATGAACACTGAAGCTTTCTTT
CASSEEGVTMNTEAFF
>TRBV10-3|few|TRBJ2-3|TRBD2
TGTGCCATCAGTGAAGTGGCTAGCGGGACCACAGATACGCAGTATTTT
CAISEVASGTTDTQYF
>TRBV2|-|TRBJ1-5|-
TGTGCCAGCAGTGAGGGGCAGGGGAGGGCTCAGCCCCAGCATTTT
CASSEGQGRAQPQHF
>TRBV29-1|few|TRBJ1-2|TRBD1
TGCAGCGTTGCTTCGGACAGGGGCTATGGCTACACCTTC
CSVASDRGYGYTF
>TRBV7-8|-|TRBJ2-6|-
TGTGCCAGCAACCCTACCCCGGGATCTGGGGCCAACGTCCTGACTTTC
CASNPTPGSGANVLTF
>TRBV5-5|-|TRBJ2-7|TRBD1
TGTGCCAGCAGCCGCACAGGGGGAAGGACCTACGAGCAGTACTTC
CASSRTGGRTYEQYF
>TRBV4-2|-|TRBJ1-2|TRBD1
TGTGCCAGCAGCCCACAATACAGGGGAGGTGGCTATGGCTACACCTTC
CASSPQYRGGGYGYTF
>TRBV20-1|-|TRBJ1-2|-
TGCAGTGCTAGCGCCCCCATTCAGGGGACCAACTATGGCTACACCTTC
CSASAPIQGTNYGYTF
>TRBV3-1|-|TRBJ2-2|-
TGTGCCAGCAGCCAAGACGGGGCCTGGAACACCGGGGAGCTGTTTTTT
CASSQDGAWNTGELFF
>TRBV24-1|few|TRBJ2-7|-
TGTGCCACCAGTGATCCGAGGGACGGCATCTACGAGCAGTACTTC
CATSDPRDGIYEQYF
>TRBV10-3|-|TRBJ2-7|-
TGTGCCATTGCTCGTACGGATCTCTACGAGCAGTACTTC
CAIARTDLYEQYF
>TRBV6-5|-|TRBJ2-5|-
TGTGCCAGCAGTCCAACTCCAGGGGGGTGGGAGACCCAGTACTTC
CASSPTPGGWETQYF
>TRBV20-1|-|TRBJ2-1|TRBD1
TGCAGTGCCCTGGTTGGGACAGGGCAGTTCTTC
CSALVGTGQFF
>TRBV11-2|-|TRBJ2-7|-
TGTGCCAGCAGCTTAAATTCGCTAGGGTCCTACGAGCAGTACTTC
CASSLNSLGSYEQYF